Here is one T cell receptor beta chain with its context. This record comes from a study of OX40 agonist ivuxolimab in advanced cancers. Study in general: Ivuxolimab, an antibody acting as an agonist of OX40 (CD134), was used to treat patients. Patients in dose escalation had liver, melanoma, kidney or head and neck cancers.

The CDR3 extends over 14 amino acids. Germline lookup yields CDR1 MDHEN and CDR2 SYDVKM. V gave up 5 bases and J gave up 4 bases, with 13 bases separating them. TCRdb's copy holds only in-frame clones and misses some; the assay was immunoSEQ multiplex PCR. The table shows around 150,000 clones, with approximately 90% occurring only once. The chain joins TRBV28 to TRBJ2-3; TRBD1 might be the D (6 bases). This material consisted of CD4+ or CD8+ T cells sorted from blood, taken in a trial of the OX40 agonist ivuxolimab. This TCR derives from an adult with an advanced solid tumor such as melanoma, head and neck, liver or kidney cancer. The CDR3 nucleotides are TGTGCCAGCAGTGGGGGTGACAGGCCAGATACGCAGTATTTT. Translated, it gives CASSGGDRPDTQYF.